This entry lists 20 T cell receptor beta chains sequenced from one sample in a study of shared clonotypes between healthy human individuals. The repertoire was sequenced with immunoSEQ multiplex PCR; TCRdb's copy has only in-frame clones and lacks some. The data hold about 1,800,000 clones, with roughly 94% observed a single time. As defined, naive CD8 cells were CD45RO-negative and positively selected for CCR7, with terminally differentiated effector memory CD45RA+ cells excluded. Sequencing was performed on naive CD8+ T cells sorted from blood. These receptors were collected from a man younger than 30 in good health.

This chain uses TRBV7-9 with TRBJ1-3, with D hard to call. The CDR3 covers 13 residues. Trimming took 10 bases from V and 4 from J, leaving 14 bases between them. The germline CDR1 and CDR2 sequences are SEHNR and FQNEAQ (reference sequence). The DNA of the CDR3 is TGTGCCATCTGGTGGGGAAAGGGAAACACCATATATTTT. Its translation is CAIWWGKGNTIYF.

V is TRBV30 and J is TRBJ2-1; D ambiguous. CDR1 and CDR2 (germline): GTSNPN, SVGIG (reference sequence). The V gene lost 5 bases and the J gene lost 8 bases, with 7 bases spanning the gap. CDR3 length: 10 amino acids. The chain's CDR3 is CAWGLDEQFF. The CDR3 region has the DNA TGTGCCTGGGGTCTTGATGAGCAGTTCTTC.

The chain is built from TRBV7-9 and TRBJ1-3; 9 bases are a match to TRBD1. CDR3 length: 15 residues. The germline CDR1 and CDR2 sequences are SEHNR and FQNEAQ (reference sequence). Germline trimming cut 3 bases from V and 3 bases from J; bases unmatched to any gene: 3. The CDR3 protein is CASSLGQGNGNTIYF. CDR3 nucleotides: TGTGCCAGCAGCTTGGGACAGGGTAATGGAAACACCATATATTTT.

The chain uses TRBV15 and TRBJ2-2, with TRBD2 matching over 12 bases. The CDR3 extends over 16 amino acids. Germline CDR1 and CDR2: LNHNV and YYDKDF (reference sequence). Germline trimming cut 4 bases from V and 5 bases from J; bases unmatched to any gene: 5. This chain's CDR3 is CATSTTSGSVTGELFF. Written as DNA, the CDR3 is TGTGCCACCAGCACGACTAGCGGGAGCGTTACCGGGGAGCTGTTTTTT.

The V and J genes are TRBV7-8 and TRBJ2-3, with 12 bases aligning to TRBD2. After removal of 2 bases from V and 1 base from J, the junction contained 7 bases not matched to a gene. This CDR3 comprises 18 residues. Germline V CDR1 and CDR2: SGHVS, FQNEAQ. As DNA, the CDR3 is TGTGCCAGCAGCTTACCCGGGACTAGCGGGCCAGGCACAGATACGCAGTATTTT. Protein: CASSLPGTSGPGTDTQYF.

The chain links TRBV5-6 to TRBJ2-1; D is undetermined. Trimming took off 4 bases at V and 1 base at J, with 15 bases between the two ends. The CDR3 length is 16 residues. Germline V CDR1 and CDR2: SGHDT, YYEEEE. DNA of the CDR3: TGTGCCAGCAGCCCCGACTCGGGTACGTCCTACAATGAGCAGTTCTTC. Residues: CASSPDSGTSYNEQFF.

V usage is TRBV19 and J usage is TRBJ1-5, with TRBD1 as a possible D gene (5 bases). The V gene's germline CDR1 is LNHDA and CDR2 SQIVND (reference sequence). The CDR3 spans 17 residues. Trimming cost V 5 bases and J 0 bases, with 17 bases left between them. CDR3 DNA sequence: TGTGCCAGTAGTGGGGCTCTCTCAGATTATAGCAATCAGCCCCAGCATTTT. This gives the protein CASSGALSDYSNQPQHF.

The chain is built from TRBV9 and TRBJ2-1; 9 bases match TRBD2. The CDR3 is 18 residues long. CDR1 and CDR2 from the germline V gene are SGDLS and YYNGEE. V trimming: 3 bases; J trimming: 4 bases; junction bases outside the gene matches: 14. Here the CDR3 reads CASSALHAGGPFYNEQFF. The CDR3 nucleotides read TGTGCCAGCAGCGCCCTCCACGCGGGGGGGCCTTTTTACAATGAGCAGTTCTTC.

This rearrangement joins TRBV9 to TRBJ1-1; 8 nucleotides line up with TRBD1. The CDR3 is 16 amino acids. J lost 6 bases, V lost 3 bases, and 13 bases had no gene match. Germline CDR1 is SGDLS and CDR2 is YYNGEE. DNA for the CDR3: TGTGCCAGCAGCGACCGGGACAGGTACTCTGCCGCTGAAGCTTTCTTT. Residues: CASSDRDRYSAAEAFF. The variable domain in full, completed from reference TRBV9 and TRBJ1-1, reads DSGVTQTPKHLITATGQRVTLRCSPRSGDLSVYWYQQSLDQGLQFLIQYYNGEERAKGNILERFSAQQFPDLHSELNLSSLELGDSALYFCASSDRDRYSAAEAFFGQGTRLTVV.

V and J are TRBV5-8 and TRBJ2-7; tentative D call: TRBD1 (5 bases). V was pared by 4 bases and J by 3 bases, with 20 bases between. Germline V lookup: CDR1 SGHTS, CDR2 YDEGEE. The CDR3 loop spans 16 amino acids. CDR3 loop: CASSGHLSGYNYEQYF. The CDR3, as DNA: TGTGCCAGCAGCGGACATCTATCAGGGTATAACTACGAGCAGTACTTC.

The chain joins TRBV5-1 to TRBJ2-7; TRBD1 or TRBD2 may be the D gene (5 bases each). Trimming removed 1 base from V and 3 bases from J, with 11 bases in between. Germline lookup yields CDR1 SGHRS and CDR2 YFSETQ. The CDR3 length is 14 residues. As DNA, the CDR3 is TGCGCCAGCAGCTTGACAGGACTCTTCTACGAGCAGTACTTC. It is translated as CASSLTGLFYEQYF. Together with reference TRBV5-1 and TRBJ2-7, the CDR3 gives the full variable domain: KAGVTQTPRYLIKTRGQQVTLSCSPISGHRSVSWYQQTPGQGLQFLFEYFSETQRNKGNFPGRFSGRQFSNSRSEMNVSTLELGDSALYLCASSLTGLFYEQYFGPGTRLTVT.

DNA for the CDR3: TGTGCCAACGCCGCCGATAACACCAGCTCCTACAATGAGCAGTTCTTC. Translation gives CANAADNTSSYNEQFF. The chain employs TRBV10-3 and TRBJ2-1; D not resolved. V gave up 10 bases and J gave up 0 bases, with 19 bases separating them. The CDR3 has 16 residues. CDR1 is ENHRY, CDR2 SYGVKD, per germline.

The chain recombines TRBV9 with TRBJ2-2; TRBD2 might be the D (5 bases). The V and J ends lost 6 bases and 5 bases respectively, with 14 bases between them. Germline CDR1 reads SGDLS; CDR2 reads YYNGEE. This CDR3 comprises 14 residues. The CDR3 DNA sequence: TGTGCCAGCAACGGAGGTCAGGCAACCGGGGAGCTGTTTTTT. Its protein is CASNGGQATGELFF.

The chain carries TRBV5-1 and TRBJ2-3; 9 positions match TRBD1. Germline CDR1 SGHRS, CDR2 YFSETQ. The ends lost 2 bases at V and 1 base at J; junction bases unmatched: 8. This CDR3 has 17 amino acids. This CDR3 reads CASSFSGTGLGTDTQYF. In nucleotides, the CDR3 is TGCGCCAGCAGCTTTTCCGGGACAGGGTTGGGCACAGATACGCAGTATTTT.

The chain employs TRBV27 and TRBJ2-7; maybe TRBD1 (6 bases). Germline-derived CDR1 and CDR2 are MNHEY and SMNVEV (reference sequence). V was clipped by 3 bases and J by 5 bases, with 20 bases between them. This CDR3 comprises 16 residues. CDR3 amino acids: CASSFLGHLGGDEQYF. The CDR3 DNA sequence: TGTGCCAGCAGTTTTTTGGGACACTTGGGTGGCGACGAGCAGTACTTC.

The sample holds one count of this clone. This sequence joins TRBV30 and TRBJ2-1; D call uncertain. Germline V lookup: CDR1 GTSNPN, CDR2 SVGIG (reference sequence). V was shortened by 3 bases and J by 8 bases, with 11 bases between the two germline ends. The CDR3 totals 12 residues. CDR3 region: CAWSDLDDEQFF. In DNA, the CDR3 is TGTGCCTGGAGCGACCTCGACGATGAGCAGTTCTTC.

This rearrangement joins TRBV27 to TRBJ2-1, with D uncertain. V gave up 2 bases and J gave up 3 bases, with 8 bases separating them. This CDR3 has 14 residues. CDR1 is MNHEY and CDR2 is SMNVEV in the germline V gene (reference sequence). CDR3 bases: TGTGCCAGCAGTTTAGCGGAAGACTACAATGAGCAGTTCTTC. As protein: CASSLAEDYNEQFF.

The chain uses TRBV4-1 and TRBJ2-7; 9 bases align to TRBD1. V was clipped by 3 bases and J by 2 bases; unmatched bases: 5. Germline CDR1 MGHRA, CDR2 YSYEKL. This CDR3 has 15 residues. The CDR3 coding sequence is TGCGCCAGCAGCCAGGGACAGGGAATCGCCTACGAGCAGTACTTC. Residues: CASSQGQGIAYEQYF.

This chain connects TRBV6-6 to TRBJ1-3; 7 bases are shared with TRBD1. CDR1 and CDR2 (germline): MNHNY, SVGAGI (reference sequence). The CDR3 contains 16 residues. V dropped 3 bases and J dropped 1; count of bases not matched to a gene: 6. CDR3 in amino acids: CASSYTTGVSGNTIYF. The CDR3 DNA is TGTGCCAGCAGTTATACCACAGGGGTATCTGGAAACACCATATATTTT.

This clone was counted once. Other DNA sequences in this specimen translate into the identical CDR3. The chain carries TRBV27 and TRBJ1-1; D is unclear. CDR3 length equals 13 residues. V gave up 3 bases and J gave up 0 bases, with 5 bases separating them. CDR1 MNHEY and CDR2 SMNVEV come from the germline V gene (reference sequence). The CDR3 nucleotides are TGTGCCAGCAGTTTGGTTCTGAACACTGAAGCTTTCTTT. Protein: CASSLVLNTEAFF.